This note documents a single T cell receptor beta chain sequence. The missing conserved phenylalanine or tryptophan at the end of this CDR3 makes a read error likely. The DNA is omitted, as the CDR3 cannot be located on it reliably, and the CDR3 follows TCRdb's listing. The CDR3 sequence runs 13 residues, both termini included. Germline V lookup: CDR1 SGHRS, CDR2 YFSETQ. The entry originates in a study of blood T cell repertoires in COVID-19. This study enrolled people aged about 18 to 90 from approximately 24 US geographic areas. Clinical history as reported by participants underpinned cohort assignment. Per the original methods: Amplifying reference gene primers gave estimates of nucleated cell counts. Assay: immunoSEQ multiplex PCR; the TCRdb copy retains only in-frame clones and omits some. Clone size and the V and J calls come from that table; the DNA yielded D and trimming. This table has about 140,000 clones, approximately 84% appearing once.

This TCR came from a woman between 45 and 65 years old with acute COVID-19. This chain links TRBV5-1 with TRBJ1-6; the table's D gene call, TRBD1, was not cross checked with the DNA. The source material was PBMCs or T cells enriched from blood (not recorded which). The CDR3 region is CASRSLDRANWLR.